This T cell receptor beta chain comes out of a study of T cell responses to AZD1222 COVID-19 vaccine. From germline, CDR1 is MNHEY and CDR2 SMNVEV (reference sequence). The CDR3 spans 15 residues. Trimming shortened V by 0 bases and J by 6 bases, and 14 bases separated the two germline ends. Measured with immunoSEQ multiplex PCR; TCRdb has only the in-frame clones, and not every one. The repertoire holds around 140,000 clones, with approximately 93% as singletons. This rearrangement joins TRBV27 to TRBJ1-2; possible D gene TRBD1, 5 bases. The sample here was peripheral blood, taken on day 0 of MenACWY control vaccination. This receptor was taken from an adult in good health. The CDR3 coding sequence is TGTGCCAGCAGTTTATCGGCGTCGTTGGGGCATGGCTACACCTTC. Its protein product is CASSLSASLGHGYTF.